This T cell receptor (beta chain) was found in a study of T cells in Graves' hyperthyroidism and ophthalmopathy. The V gene lost 6 bases and the J gene lost 5 bases, with 11 bases spanning the gap. This CDR3 spans 12 amino acids. CDR1 is MNHNS, CDR2 SASEGT, per germline. In its sample, this clonotype was seen many times. The TCR beta CDR3 regions underwent amplification using RNA transcripts as the source. When the TCR CDR3 underwent first-round RT-PCR, the HTBI primer set was used. TCRdb recomputed calls from the multiplex PCR reads with MiXCR, one row per CDR3 protein. The table includes 700,000 or so distinct CDR3 sequences, roughly 14% detected once.

The sample comprised blood. The chain recombines TRBV6-1 with TRBJ2-7; D is undetermined. This TCR came from a woman aged 45-59 years with Graves' ophthalmopathy. The CDR3, as DNA: TGTGCCAGCAGCCCCCATCCCCACGAGCAGTACTTC. Translated: CASSPHPHEQYF.